Following are 24 T cell receptor beta chains from one sample sequenced in a study of long-term antiretroviral therapy in people with HIV. An immunoSEQ assay, version v3.0, was performed at survey level. The method was immunoSEQ multiplex PCR; TCRdb's version includes in-frame clones alone and lacks a portion of them. The repertoire holds about 38,000 clones, with roughly 80% as singletons. The material was unsorted PBMCs, obtained 1.5 years after starting antiretroviral therapy. Receptors originate from a man aged 18 to 29 with HIV.

V and J are TRBV7-8 and TRBJ1-1; possible D gene TRBD1, 5 bases. This CDR3 region has 16 residues. The V end lost 2 bases, the J end lost 2 bases, and 15 bases lay between the germline ends. Germline V CDR1 and CDR2: SGHVS, FQNEAQ. The CDR3 nucleotides read TGTGCCAGCAGCTTAATTCACTGGGACCCCAACACTGAAGCTTTCTTT. Translated, it gives CASSLIHWDPNTEAFF.

The chain couples TRBV7-2 to TRBJ2-3; maybe TRBD1 (5 bases). V dropped 1 base and J dropped 2 bases, with 10 bases sitting between them. Per germline, CDR1 SGHTA and CDR2 FQGNSA. The CDR3 totals 15 residues. The CDR3: CASSLEGRTTDTQYF. CDR3 bases: TGTGCCAGCAGCTTAGAGGGGCGGACCACAGATACGCAGTATTTT. The full variable domain, its missing parts supplied by reference TRBV7-2 and TRBJ2-3, is GAGVSQSPSNKVTEKGKDVELRCDPISGHTALYWYRQSLGQGLEFLIYFQGNSAPDKSGLPSDRFSAERTGGSVSTLTIQRTQQEDSAVYLCASSLEGRTTDTQYFGPGTRLTVL.

This chain joins TRBV5-1 and TRBJ1-1; TRBD1 matches 9 bases. Germline assignment: CDR1 SGHRS and CDR2 YFSETQ. The CDR3 runs 15 residues. V was pared by 4 bases and J by 0 bases, with 4 bases of the junction left unmatched. CDR3 nucleotides: TGCGCCAGCAGCGAGACAGGGGGAATGAACACTGAAGCTTTCTTT. The encoded protein is CASSETGGMNTEAFF.

This chain connects TRBV14 to TRBJ2-1, with D unresolved. V lost 0 bases, J lost 10 bases, and 7 bases lay in between. CDR1 and CDR2 from the germline V gene are SGHDN and FVKESK. This CDR3 contains 12 residues. The CDR3 DNA reads TGTGCCAGCAGCCAAGATGTGATGGAGCAGTTCTTC. This gives the protein CASSQDVMEQFF.

The chain recombines TRBV5-8 with TRBJ1-1; D gene uncertain. The V gene lost 1 base and the J gene lost 2 bases, with 9 bases spanning the gap. This CDR3 spans 14 amino acids. The germline CDR1 and CDR2 sequences are SGHTS and YDEGEE. CDR3 bases: TGTGCCAGCAGCTTGAACAGCGTCAACACTGAAGCTTTCTTT. This translates into CASSLNSVNTEAFF. The full variable domain, in which reference TRBV5-8 and TRBJ1-1 provide the parts outside the CDR3, is EAGVTQSPTHLIKTRGQQATLRCSPISGHTSVYWYQQALGLGLQFLLWYDEGEERNRGNFPPRFSGRQFPNYSSELNVNALELEDSALYLCASSLNSVNTEAFFGQGTRLTVV.

The chain carries TRBV6-1 and TRBJ1-3, with 7 bases lining up with TRBD1. The CDR3 runs to 14 residues. The junction had 2 bases not matched to a gene; V was cut back by 4 bases and J by 2 bases. From germline, CDR1 is MNHNS and CDR2 SASEGT. For the CDR3, the DNA is TGTGCCAGCAGTGTGGGGACAGCTGGAAACACCATATATTTT. This gives the protein CASSVGTAGNTIYF.

This chain connects TRBV10-2 to TRBJ2-7, with D possibly matching TRBD1 (8 bases). The CDR3 runs to 16 residues. Germline V lookup: CDR1 WSHSY, CDR2 SAAADI. The ends were cut back, 3 bases at V and 6 bases at J, with 21 bases in the middle. The CDR3 region has the DNA TGCGCCAGCAGTGAAGCGGGGACAGGACCCTTCGGCGAGCAGTACTTC. As protein: CASSEAGTGPFGEQYF.

The chain employs TRBV4-1 and TRBJ2-1, with 10 bases matching TRBD2. Germline values: CDR1 MGHRA, CDR2 YSYEKL. This CDR3 is 21 amino acids long. With V trimmed by 0 bases and J by 8 bases, 22 bases remained unmatched. The CDR3 DNA follows: TGCGCCAGCAGCCAAGATCCCGAGGGCCTACTAGCGGGAAATAGGGTCGATGAGCAGTTCTTC. The encoded protein is CASSQDPEGLLAGNRVDEQFF.

Only one count was recorded for this clone. The J gene is TRBJ1-2, the V gene TRBV6-1; D perhaps matches TRBD1 (5 bases). Looked up from germline, CDR1 is MNHNS and CDR2 is SASEGT. The V gene lost 2 bases and the J gene lost 2 bases, with 12 bases spanning the gap. This CDR3 region has 15 residues. The CDR3 is CASSEMGGRNYGYTF. The CDR3 DNA reads TGTGCCAGCAGTGAAATGGGGGGAAGAAACTATGGCTACACCTTC.

The chain employs TRBV11-2 and TRBJ1-1; no clear D. The germline V gene has CDR1 SGHAT and CDR2 FQNNGV. This CDR3 is built from 13 residues. Trimming stripped 6 bases from V and 6 bases from J, with 14 bases between. CDR3 loop: CASRKDWFAEAFF. For the CDR3, the DNA is TGTGCCAGCAGGAAGGATTGGTTCGCTGAAGCTTTCTTT. Looking up the rest from reference TRBV11-2 and TRBJ1-1 gives the full variable domain: EAGVAQSPRYKIIEKRQSVAFWCNPISGHATLYWYQQILGQGPKLLIQFQNNGVVDDSQLPKDRFSAERLKGVDSTLKIQPAKLEDSAVYLCASRKDWFAEAFFGQGTRLTVV.

In this sample, this clone turned up a few times. The chain carries TRBV19 and TRBJ1-1; no firm D call. Germline V gives CDR1 LNHDA, CDR2 SQIVND (reference sequence). This CDR3 comprises 12 residues. V lost 9 bases and J 9 bases, leaving 17 bases between the germline ends. The CDR3 nucleotides are TGTGCCAGCAGCCAGAGGGAATCCAAAGCTTTCTTT. Its translation: CASSQRESKAFF.

The sample holds a few counts of this clone. This rearrangement joins TRBV7-9 to TRBJ2-1; no definite D call. The CDR3 totals 15 residues. The V and J ends lost 1 base and 2 bases respectively, with 9 bases between them. Germline lookup yields CDR1 SEHNR and CDR2 FQNEAQ (reference sequence). The CDR3 nucleotides read TGTGCCAGCAGCTTAGTGGCGGTTACCTACAATGAGCAGTTCTTC. The encoded protein is CASSLVAVTYNEQFF.

The CDR3 DNA reads as TGTGCCAGCAGCTACCGACAGGGAGGGAGGACAGATACGCAGTATTTT. Its translation: CASSYRQGGRTDTQYF. The chain is built from TRBV13 and TRBJ2-3; D assignment may be TRBD1 or TRBD2 (7 bases each). The CDR3 loop spans 16 amino acids. The germline CDR1 and CDR2 sequences are PRHDT and FYEKMQ (reference sequence). Trimming took 4 bases from V and 3 from J, leaving 17 bases between them.

The chain uses TRBV30 and TRBJ1-5, with D perhaps TRBD1 (6 bases). The CDR3 runs to 16 residues. V was clipped by 1 base and J by 4 bases, with 17 bases between them. Germline-derived CDR1 and CDR2 are GTSNPN and SVGIG (reference sequence). In nucleotides, the CDR3 is TGTGCCTGGAGTGCCGGGGACAAGCTCCGGAATCAGCCCCAGCATTTT. Protein: CAWSAGDKLRNQPQHF.

This chain connects TRBV9 to TRBJ2-4; D is possibly TRBD1 (6 bases). The V end was cut by 0 bases, the J end by 9 bases, with 13 bases between. In germline, CDR1 is SGDLS, CDR2 YYNGEE. CDR3 length: 14 residues. The CDR3 DNA reads TGTGCCAGCAGCGTAGAGCCAGGGGCGGCCATTCAGTACTTC. It codes for CASSVEPGAAIQYF.

This clone is a singleton in its sample. The chain links TRBV7-9 to TRBJ2-2, with TRBD2 as a possible D gene (5 bases). Between the trimmed V and J ends, which lost 5 bases and 7 bases, there was a span of 14 bases. The CDR3 is 14 amino acids. Germline values: CDR1 SEHNR, CDR2 FQNEAQ (reference sequence). CDR3 protein: CASSPTAAGGELFF. Here the CDR3 DNA reads TGTGCCAGCAGCCCGACGGCGGCGGGCGGGGAGCTGTTTTTT.

The rearrangement joins TRBV19 to TRBJ1-4; no firm D call. CDR1 is LNHDA, CDR2 SQIVND, per germline (reference sequence). The CDR3 spans 14 residues. Trimming removed 7 bases from V and 5 bases from J, with 14 bases in between. The CDR3 region is CASNFPRPNEKLFF. The DNA for the CDR3 is TGTGCCAGTAATTTCCCCAGGCCGAATGAAAAACTGTTTTTT.

Notes on this clone: One end of the junction does not line up with germline, which may come from a read error. V is TRBV14 and J is TRBJ2-7; 9 bases agree with TRBD1. CDR1 SGHDN and CDR2 FVKESK come from the germline V gene. The CDR3 runs 14 residues. CDR3 sequence (DNA): TGTGCCAGCAGCCGGGACAGGGCCTCCAACGAGCAGTACTTC. Protein sequence: CASSRDRASNEQYF.

The V gene is TRBV6-1, the J gene TRBJ2-6; D is unresolved. CDR3 length: 13 residues. The V gene's germline CDR1 is MNHNS and CDR2 SASEGT. The germline V and J ends were trimmed by 6 bases and 1 base, with 4 bases remaining between them. CDR3 in DNA: TGTGCCAGCAGAAGGTCTGGGGCCAACGTCCTGACTTTC. Translating it yields CASRRSGANVLTF.

The rearrangement uses TRBV29-1 and TRBJ1-1, with 7 bases aligning to TRBD1. This CDR3 region has 13 residues. CDR1 and CDR2 (germline): SQVTM, ANQGSEA. Losses at the gene ends were 4 bases for V and 0 bases for J; bases not matched to a gene: 2. CDR3 nucleotides: TGCAGCGTTGGGACAGGAATGAACACTGAAGCTTTCTTT. Its protein product is CSVGTGMNTEAFF.

V is TRBV5-4 and J is TRBJ2-7, with TRBD1 identical over 7 bases. The length of the CDR3 is 14 residues. Trimming took 4 bases from V and 3 from J; bases not matched to a gene: 7. From germline, CDR1 is SGHNT and CDR2 YYREEE (reference sequence). CDR3 region: CASSQWAGGYEQYF. CDR3 DNA sequence: TGTGCCAGCAGCCAATGGGCAGGGGGCTACGAGCAGTACTTC.

The CDR3 is CASRGSNQPQHF. CDR3 coding DNA: TGTGCCAGCAGGGGTAGCAATCAGCCCCAGCATTTT. The chain is built from TRBV28 and TRBJ1-5; D not certain. Trimming removed 6 bases from V and 0 bases from J, with 3 bases in between. This CDR3 is 12 amino acids long. Germline assignment: CDR1 MDHEN and CDR2 SYDVKM.

The rearrangement joins TRBV11-3 to TRBJ2-7; TRBD2 might be the D (5 bases). This CDR3 region has 12 residues. Germline CDR1 SGHNT, CDR2 YENEEA. The V end was cut by 3 bases, the J end by 7 bases, with 10 bases between. In nucleotides, the CDR3 is TGTGCCAGCAGCTTTACCGGCGGGGAGCAGTACTTC. This translates into CASSFTGGEQYF.

J is TRBJ2-3 and V is TRBV7-9, with TRBD2 matching over 9 bases. This CDR3 spans 15 amino acids. V gave up 4 bases and J gave up 1 base; unmatched junction bases: 3. The germline V gene has CDR1 SEHNR and CDR2 FQNEAQ (reference sequence). CDR3 nucleotide sequence: TGTGCCAGCAGCTATAGCGGGAGTGGCACAGATACGCAGTATTTT. Protein product: CASSYSGSGTDTQYF.